This T cell receptor beta chain was profiled in a study of blood T cell repertoires in COVID-19. Overall study: Whether acute or convalescent, the COVID-19 samples came from the United States, Italy and Spain. From T cells, B-cell-depleted T cells, or PBMCs came the material, which was cDNA or gDNA.

Original processing notes: Cell counts per sample came from amplifying reference gene primers. Method: immunoSEQ multiplex PCR; TCRdb's copy keeps in-frame clones and lacks some. The D gene and trimming were derived from the DNA, and the V and J assignments and clone size from that table. The sample lists 250,000 to 300,000 clones; around four fifths were seen once. The CDR3 runs 14 residues. Germline V CDR1 and CDR2: LNHDA, SQIVND (reference sequence). V lost 7 bases to trimming and J lost 1 base, with 10 bases between them. The sample comprised peripheral blood. The sequence came from an older man with acute or convalescent COVID-19. This rearrangement joins TRBV19 to TRBJ2-2, with D perhaps TRBD1 (6 bases). The chain's CDR3 is CASTPTGNTGELFF. Written as DNA, the CDR3 is TGTGCCAGTACCCCGACAGGGAACACCGGGGAGCTGTTTTTT.